Shown below are 10 T cell receptor beta chains from a single sample sequenced in a study of blood T cell repertoires in COVID-19. Only in-frame clones appear in the TCRdb table, and some are missing; sequencing was by immunoSEQ multiplex PCR. Among approximately 150,000 clones listed, 80% to 90% were seen once. The sequenced sample consisted of peripheral blood. Receptor source: a human donor in a cohort sampled during active COVID-19.

CDR3 loop: CASSTGTGVSEQYF. CDR3 DNA: TGTGCCAGCAGCACCGGGACAGGGGTAAGCGAGCAGTACTTC. The J gene is TRBJ2-7, the V gene TRBV2; 10 bases are a match to TRBD1. CDR1 SNHLY and CDR2 FYNNEI come from the germline V gene. The V segment lost 6 bases and the J segment 6 bases; nucleotides outside the gene matches: 8. This CDR3 spans 14 amino acids.

This chain joins TRBV2 and TRBJ2-1; possible D gene TRBD2, 6 bases. Germline loops: CDR1 SNHLY, CDR2 FYNNEI. V lost 0 bases and J lost 9, with 15 bases in between. CDR3 length equals 15 residues. Here the CDR3 reads CASSEAWRDRTEQFF. The CDR3 DNA reads TGTGCCAGCAGTGAAGCATGGAGGGACCGCACTGAGCAGTTCTTC.

The chain recombines TRBV29-1 with TRBJ2-3; 7 bases line up with TRBD1. The germline V gene has CDR1 SQVTM and CDR2 ANQGSEA. Trimming took 4 bases from V and 1 from J; bases not matched to a gene: 11. This CDR3 is built from 16 residues. CDR3 sequence: CSVGGTGESGTDTQYF. The CDR3 nucleotides read TGCAGCGTTGGGGGCACAGGGGAATCAGGCACAGATACGCAGTATTTT.

The rearrangement links TRBV2 to TRBJ2-5; D unclear. Germline CDR1 SNHLY, CDR2 FYNNEI. This CDR3 contains 11 residues. V gave up 4 bases and J gave up 4 bases, with 4 bases separating them. The CDR3 reads CASSGAETQYF. The CDR3 region has the DNA TGTGCCAGCAGTGGGGCAGAGACCCAGTACTTC.

The chain is built from TRBV5-4 and TRBJ2-2, with D possibly TRBD1 on 7 matching bases. Germline loops: CDR1 SGHNT, CDR2 YYREEE (reference sequence). The CDR3 covers 15 residues. Trimming shortened V by 6 bases and J by 4 bases, and 16 bases separated the two germline ends. The CDR3 spells CASNLQGGGTGELFF. The CDR3 DNA sequence: TGTGCCAGCAATCTGCAGGGGGGAGGCACCGGGGAGCTGTTTTTT.

The V and J genes are TRBV5-6 and TRBJ1-2; D gene unclear. The germline V gene encodes CDR1 SGHDT and CDR2 YYEEEE. There are 14 residues in the CDR3. V was clipped by 2 bases and J by 8 bases, with 16 bases between them. The CDR3 DNA reads TGTGCCAGCAGCTTTATTCAGTCAGACTTGGGCTACACCTTC. Its protein is CASSFIQSDLGYTF.

This clone came up once. The DNA for the CDR3 is TGCGCCAGCAGCCAAGACGGGATATCGGGTTTCACAGATACGCAGTATTTT. Encoded protein: CASSQDGISGFTDTQYF. V gene TRBV4-3 combines with J gene TRBJ2-3; possible D gene TRBD2, 5 bases. This CDR3 contains 17 residues. Looked up from germline, CDR1 is LGHNA and CDR2 is YSLEER. V lost 0 bases to trimming and J lost 2 bases, with 15 bases between them.

CDR3 sequence: CASIPPGGSNQPQHF. CDR3 nucleotide sequence: TGTGCCAGCATACCCCCAGGGGGTAGCAATCAGCCCCAGCATTTT. The gene calls are TRBV6-5 and TRBJ1-5; 7 nucleotides agree with TRBD1. The junction had 6 bases not matched to a gene; V was cut back by 7 bases and J by 0 bases. The germline V gene encodes CDR1 MNHEY and CDR2 SVGAGI. This CDR3 spans 15 amino acids.

This clone has more than one count but fewer than ten. V usage is TRBV2 and J usage is TRBJ2-1; 12 bases match TRBD2. The CDR3 runs to 15 residues. Germline CDR1 reads SNHLY; CDR2 reads FYNNEI. The V and J ends lost 1 base and 9 bases, in that order; junction bases with no gene match: 4. The CDR3, as DNA: TGTGCCAGCAGTGAAGGGCTAGCGGGAGGGGGTGAGCAGTTCTTC. This gives the protein CASSEGLAGGGEQFF.

This clone was seen once. The chain uses TRBV28 and TRBJ2-7, with D perhaps matching TRBD2 (5 bases). V was shortened by 5 bases and J by 7 bases, with 18 bases between the two germline ends. The germline V gene has CDR1 MDHEN and CDR2 SYDVKM. This CDR3 is 14 amino acids long. CDR3 nucleotide sequence: TGTGCCAGCAGTCAACGGACTCCTGTGTGGGAGCAGTACTTC. Translation: CASSQRTPVWEQYF.